The clone carrying this T cell receptor (beta chain) was seen only once. The authors reverse transcribed about 0.5 to 1 ug RNA with random hexamers. MiXCR was run by TCRdb on the immunoSEQ multiplex PCR reads, yielding one entry per CDR3 protein. Of some 180,000 distinct CDR3 sequences listed, approximately 94% are singletons. Germline-derived CDR1 and CDR2 are DFQATT and SNEGSKA (reference sequence). After removal of 7 bases from V and 0 bases from J, the junction contained 8 bases not matched to a gene. The CDR3 consists of 15 residues. The source of the sample is a study of CD8 T cells in Susac syndrome. The CD8+ and CD4+ T cells were isolated magnetically using a negative isolation approach, whereas the TEMRA cells were enriched by FACS.

This sequence originates from a human donor in good health. The chain is built from TRBV20-1 and TRBJ2-3; 9 bases fit TRBD2. Sample: CD4+ T cells from PBMCs. The CDR3, as DNA: TGCAGTGGATGGGCGGGACTAGCTAGCACAGATACGCAGTATTTT. It encodes CSGWAGLASTDTQYF.